These T cell receptor beta chains were read from a single sample in a study of blood T cell repertoires in COVID-19. Assay used: immunoSEQ multiplex PCR; TCRdb lists only in-frame clones, some missing. The table shows under 400,000 clones, with approximately 89% occurring only once. The sequencing input was peripheral blood. The receptors originated from a woman between 55 and 75 years old with COVID-19, enrolled during active disease. CDR3s include the opening cysteine and the closing phenylalanine or tryptophan. The D gene is left open where the match is weak. Part of the rows lack a size; the others show once, few, many or a class for expanded clones.

CDR3nt: TGTGCCAGCAGTTTTGACAGGTTTGGCACTGAAGCTTTCTTT; CDR3aa: CASSFDRFGTEAFF; v_gene: TRBV28; j_gene: TRBJ1-1; d_gene: NA; abundance: NA
CDR3nt: TGTGCCAGCAGCTCACAGGGAAATCAGCCCCAGCATTTT; CDR3aa: CASSSQGNQPQHF; v_gene: TRBV7-2; j_gene: TRBJ1-5; d_gene: NA; abundance: NA
CDR3nt: TGCGCCAGCAGCCGCAGGACAGGGGATAATTCACCCCTCCACTTT; CDR3aa: CASSRRTGDNSPLHF; v_gene: TRBV5-1; j_gene: TRBJ1-6; d_gene: TRBD1; abundance: NA
CDR3nt: TGTGCCAGCAGTTTATTGCTCGGGACAGGATCTAACTATGGCTACACCTTC; CDR3aa: CASSLLLGTGSNYGYTF; v_gene: TRBV28; j_gene: TRBJ1-2; d_gene: TRBD1; abundance: NA
CDR3nt: TGTGCCAGCAGTGGGTTCGGGGGTCACAATGAGCAGTTCTTC; CDR3aa: CASSGFGGHNEQFF; v_gene: TRBV6-4; j_gene: TRBJ2-1; d_gene: NA; abundance: NA
CDR3nt: TGTGCCAGCAGCTTAGATGGGCAGAAAAACATTCAGTACTTC; CDR3aa: CASSLDGQKNIQYF; v_gene: TRBV11-2; j_gene: TRBJ2-4; d_gene: NA; abundance: NA
CDR3nt: TGTGCCAGTAGTATAGGACGGAGGGTCAATCAGCCCCAGCATTTT; CDR3aa: CASSIGRRVNQPQHF; v_gene: TRBV19; j_gene: TRBJ1-5; d_gene: NA; abundance: NA
CDR3nt: TGCGCCAGCAGCTCGCGGACTAGCGGGGACAATGAGCAGTTCTTC; CDR3aa: CASSSRTSGDNEQFF; v_gene: TRBV5-1; j_gene: TRBJ2-1; d_gene: TRBD2; abundance: NA
CDR3nt: TGTGCCAGCAGCCACTCAGGTCAGCCCCAGCATTTT; CDR3aa: CASSHSGQPQHF; v_gene: TRBV3-1/TRBV3-2; j_gene: TRBJ1-5; d_gene: NA; abundance: NA
CDR3nt: TGTGCCAGCAGCTCCGGGGTCGGCTATGGCTACACCTTC; CDR3aa: CASSSGVGYGYTF; v_gene: TRBV7-8; j_gene: TRBJ1-2; d_gene: NA; abundance: NA
CDR3nt: TGTGCCAGCTCACCCAGGACAGAAATTAACTATGGCTACACCTTC; CDR3aa: CASSPRTEINYGYTF; v_gene: TRBV18; j_gene: TRBJ1-2; d_gene: NA; abundance: once
CDR3nt: TGTGCCAGCAGGGAGGACAGGGGTGGTCAGCCCCAGCATTTT; CDR3aa: CASREDRGGQPQHF; v_gene: TRBV6-5; j_gene: TRBJ1-5; d_gene: TRBD1; abundance: NA
CDR3nt: TGTGCCAGCAGTCAGATGACAGGGGCGGCTGAAGCTTTCTTT; CDR3aa: CASSQMTGAAEAFF; v_gene: TRBV14; j_gene: TRBJ1-1; d_gene: TRBD1; abundance: NA
CDR3nt: TGTGCCAGCAGTCCAACAGGGGGCAGGGACACTGAAGCTTTCTTT; CDR3aa: CASSPTGGRDTEAFF; v_gene: TRBV28; j_gene: TRBJ1-1; d_gene: TRBD1; abundance: NA
CDR3nt: TGTGCCAGCAGTGTTTATTACGAGCAGTACTTC; CDR3aa: CASSVYYEQYF; v_gene: TRBV25-1; j_gene: TRBJ2-7; d_gene: NA; abundance: NA
CDR3nt: TGTGCCAGCAGTGTTCTTCGGGGGGACACTGAAGCTTTCTTT; CDR3aa: CASSVLRGDTEAFF; v_gene: TRBV2; j_gene: TRBJ1-1; d_gene: NA; abundance: NA